What follows is one T cell receptor beta chain and its context. The antigen is undetermined. The PCR employed 60 Vbeta primers together with 13 Jbeta primers. Only in-frame clones appear in the TCRdb table, and some are missing; sequencing was by immunoSEQ multiplex PCR. The data hold tens of thousands of clones, with 70% to 80% observed a single time. V gave up 4 bases and J gave up 10 bases; unmatched junction bases: 14. CDR1 SGHNT and CDR2 YENEEA come from the germline V gene. This CDR3 comprises 17 residues. These data belong to a study of cytomegalovirus exposure and HLA in healthy donors. Everyone who donated was a healthy bone marrow donor. Overall study findings and caveats: In a later analysis, TCR beta V- and J-gene trimming showed a link to a missense DCLRE1C variant. Some TCR beta chains (around 180 of them) were listed as cytomegalovirus-associated. Later, an analysis found that common viral pathogens appeared to be linked with several of the most significant clusters.

Input material: PBMCs. This TCR came from a man in his thirties or forties in good health and CMV-seronegative. This sequence joins TRBV11-3 and TRBJ2-1; 12 bases fit TRBD2. The CDR3 is CASSSLSLAGGPGEQFF. CDR3 sequence (DNA): TGTGCCAGCAGCTCCCTAAGCCTAGCGGGGGGGCCCGGGGAGCAGTTCTTC.